These 14 T cell receptor beta chains originate from one sample sequenced in a study of OX40 agonist ivuxolimab in advanced cancers. The method was the immunoSEQ multiplex PCR assay. Here the immuneACCESS table is served through TCRdb, limited to in-frame sequences with V and J called. Missing clones are a known gap in these copies; in checked studies unresolved V genes cover under half, and the rest lacks a known reason. Here the sample has more than 20,000 clones; around 83% occur a single time. Approximately 16% of the sample is in the top ten clones. The sequenced sample was CD4+ or CD8+ T cells sorted from blood, obtained in a trial of the OX40 agonist ivuxolimab. These receptors were obtained from an adult with an advanced solid tumor such as melanoma, head and neck, liver or kidney cancer.

The chain joins TRBV9 to TRBJ1-1, with D uncertain. V was clipped by 2 bases and J by 2 bases, with 7 bases between them. The CDR3 is made up of 13 amino acids. Looked up from germline, CDR1 is SGDLS and CDR2 is YYNGEE. This CDR3 reads CASSVGDNTEAFF. In DNA, the CDR3 is TGTGCCAGCAGCGTCGGGGATAACACTGAAGCTTTCTTT.

The CDR3, as DNA: TGCGCCAGCAGCTTGGGAGGGACTAGCGGGGGTTACCAAGAGACCCAGTACTTC. Protein product: CASSLGGTSGGYQETQYF. The chain couples TRBV5-1 to TRBJ2-5; 14 bases line up with TRBD2. Per the germline V gene, CDR1 is SGHRS and CDR2 is YFSETQ. Trimming removed 0 bases from V and 0 bases from J; junction bases left unmatched: 4. The CDR3 runs 18 residues. Full variable domain (outside the CDR3, taken from reference TRBV5-1 and TRBJ2-5): KAGVTQTPRYLIKTRGQQVTLSCSPISGHRSVSWYQQTPGQGLQFLFEYFSETQRNKGNFPGRFSGRQFSNSRSEMNVSTLELGDSALYLCASSLGGTSGGYQETQYFGPGTRLLVL.

The chain recombines TRBV19 with TRBJ2-3; D gene ambiguous. The V and J ends lost 7 bases and 0 bases respectively, with 11 bases between them. In germline, CDR1 is LNHDA, CDR2 SQIVND (reference sequence). This CDR3 contains 14 residues. Here the CDR3 reads CASNRQLSTDTQYF. The DNA of the CDR3 is TGTGCCAGTAATCGGCAGCTTAGCACAGATACGCAGTATTTT.

The CDR3 here is CASSPLRELFF. CDR3 in DNA: TGTGCCAGCAGTCCCCTCAGGGAGCTGTTTTTT. V usage is TRBV6-6 and J usage is TRBJ2-2; D ambiguous. Germline CDR1 MNHNY, CDR2 SVGAGI (reference sequence). This CDR3 has 11 amino acids. Trimming took 5 bases from V and 9 from J, leaving 7 bases between them.

The rearrangement joins TRBV9 to TRBJ1-3; D ambiguous. CDR1 SGDLS and CDR2 YYNGEE come from the germline V gene. Trimming pared 2 bases from V and 7 bases from J, leaving 13 bases between. There are 14 residues in the CDR3. DNA of the CDR3: TGTGCCAGCAGCGTCGATCCGAAAGACAACACCATATATTTT. Amino acids: CASSVDPKDNTIYF. The whole variable domain, remainder taken from reference TRBV9 and TRBJ1-3, is DSGVTQTPKHLITATGQRVTLRCSPRSGDLSVYWYQQSLDQGLQFLIQYYNGEERAKGNILERFSAQQFPDLHSELNLSSLELGDSALYFCASSVDPKDNTIYFGEGSWLTVV.

A single count supports this clone. V gene TRBV4-3 combines with J gene TRBJ2-1; D is unclear. The germline V gene has CDR1 LGHNA and CDR2 YSLEER. V dropped 0 bases and J dropped 8 bases, with 11 bases sitting between them. This CDR3 comprises 14 residues. The CDR3 DNA sequence: TGCGCCAGCAGCCAAGATAACCCTATGCATGAGCAGTTCTTC. Its protein is CASSQDNPMHEQFF.

The genes are TRBV6-5 and TRBJ1-1; 9 nucleotides line up with TRBD1. V shed 5 bases and J 4 bases; nucleotides not matched to a gene: 8. Germline CDR1 is MNHEY and CDR2 is SVGAGI. The CDR3 has 15 residues. Written as DNA, the CDR3 is TGTGCCAGCAGTGCTCAGACGACAGGGGGCACTGAAGCTTTCTTT. It translates to CASSAQTTGGTEAFF.

This clone was counted a few times. V usage is TRBV5-5 and J usage is TRBJ1-6, with a weak D call TRBD1 (6 bases). The V end was cut by 4 bases, the J end by 6 bases, with 14 bases between. Germline V CDR1 and CDR2: SGHKS, YYEKEE (reference sequence). The CDR3 extends over 15 amino acids. The CDR3 protein is CASSVDRNPNSPLHF. In DNA, the CDR3 is TGTGCCAGCAGCGTTGACAGGAACCCTAATTCACCCCTCCACTTT.

The chain recombines TRBV27 with TRBJ2-3; 11 bases fit TRBD2. The CDR3 is made up of 21 amino acids. Germline CDR1 is MNHEY and CDR2 is SMNVEV (reference sequence). J gave up 0 bases and V 7 bases, and 21 bases lay outside the gene matches. CDR3 amino acids: CASNPIRASGRIPTSTDTQYF. The DNA of the CDR3 is TGTGCCAGCAACCCTATTCGGGCTAGCGGGAGGATACCAACTAGCACAGATACGCAGTATTTT.

The chain couples TRBV6-1 to TRBJ2-3; 9 bases are shared with TRBD1. CDR3 length: 13 residues. Germline CDR1 reads MNHNS; CDR2 reads SASEGT. V was pared by 7 bases and J by 11 bases, with 10 bases of the junction left unmatched. The CDR3 sequence is CASKGQGLSRQYF. DNA of the CDR3: TGTGCCAGCAAGGGACAGGGTCTGAGCAGGCAGTATTTT.

This sequence joins TRBV25-1 and TRBJ2-1; possibly TRBD1 for D (5 bases). CDR3 length: 15 amino acids. Germline CDR1 and CDR2: MGHDK and SYGVNS. Trimming took off 5 bases at V and 6 bases at J, with 17 bases between the two ends. CDR3 coding DNA: TGTGCCAGCAGTCCGACAGACAACAAGCGCAATGAGCAGTTCTTC. Translated, it gives CASSPTDNKRNEQFF.

V gene TRBV5-1 combines with J gene TRBJ2-7; D call uncertain. The CDR3 loop spans 14 amino acids. Germline CDR1 SGHRS, CDR2 YFSETQ. V was pared by 1 base and J by 2 bases, with 10 bases between. The CDR3 loop reads CASSLSTGAYEQYF. The CDR3 DNA reads as TGCGCCAGCAGCTTGAGCACTGGTGCCTACGAGCAGTACTTC.

The V gene is TRBV6-5, the J gene TRBJ1-2; D uncertain. Germline V CDR1 and CDR2: MNHEY, SVGAGI. Trimming took off 7 bases at V and 3 bases at J, with 12 bases between the two ends. This CDR3 comprises 13 residues. The chain's CDR3 is CASKAESYYGYTF. The CDR3 region has the DNA TGTGCCAGCAAAGCGGAGAGTTACTATGGCTACACCTTC.

V gene TRBV19 combines with J gene TRBJ2-1, with TRBD2 identical over 9 bases. Trimming took 3 bases from V and 6 from J; bases not matched to a gene: 3. From germline, CDR1 is LNHDA and CDR2 SQIVND (reference sequence). This CDR3 is built from 14 residues. CDR3 nucleotides: TGTGCCAGTAGTATCTCGACTAGCGGCAATGAGCAGTTCTTC. Protein sequence: CASSISTSGNEQFF.